The 9 T cell receptor beta chains given below trace back to one sample, sequenced in a study of molecular identifiers for immune sequencing clone quantification. MiXCR was run by TCRdb on the PCR reads, yielding one entry per CDR3 protein. Found here are approximately 36,000 distinct CDR3 sequences, less than 20% of them singletons; the top ten hold approximately 7.1%. What was sequenced was naive CD8+ T cells from blood, with Jurkat cell RNA spiked in. Subset given: FACS-sorted CD8+CD4-CCR7+CD45RA+ naive T cells. The receptor set was obtained from a human donor in good health. Some libraries in this study had Jurkat cell RNA spiked in.

With respect to this clonotype: Just one base apart from a much larger clone, this may be a read error. The CDR3 DNA is TGTGCCATGACCCGACAGGACAAGGGCACCTACGAGCAGTACTTC. Residues: CAMTRQDKGTYEQYF. The chain employs TRBV10-3 and TRBJ2-7; D is possibly TRBD1 (6 bases). The CDR3 runs 15 residues. V was cut by 9 bases and J by 2 bases, with 20 bases left in between. The germline V gene encodes CDR1 ENHRY and CDR2 SYGVKD.

This chain links TRBV20-1 with TRBJ2-3; D is ambiguous. The CDR3 covers 12 residues. CDR1 is DFQATT and CDR2 is SNEGSKA in the germline V gene (reference sequence). CDR3 sequence (DNA): TGCAGACGGGCACACTTCACAGATACGCAGTATTTT. Its protein product is CRRAHFTDTQYF.

The rearrangement uses TRBV13 and TRBJ2-5, with 11 bases matching TRBD2. This CDR3 spans 15 amino acids. The trim removed 2 bases at V and 4 bases at J, leaving 3 bases unmatched. Germline V lookup: CDR1 PRHDT, CDR2 FYEKMQ (reference sequence). As DNA, the CDR3 is TGTGCCAGCAGCTTAATAGGACTAGCGGGAGAGACCCAGTACTTC. Translated: CASSLIGLAGETQYF.

In its sample, this clonotype was seen many times. The gene calls are TRBV4-3 and TRBJ2-3, with D perhaps being TRBD1 or TRBD2 (6 bases each). Germline values: CDR1 LGHNA, CDR2 YSLEER. Trimming left V 8 bases short and J 2 bases short, with 11 bases between. CDR3 size: 13 residues. CDR3 sequence: CASGRTVTDTQYF. CDR3 in DNA: TGCGCCAGCGGGAGGACAGTCACAGATACGCAGTATTTT.

This rearrangement joins TRBV7-8 to TRBJ2-1; weak D call: TRBD2 (7 bases). The V and J ends lost 2 bases and 4 bases respectively, with 21 bases between them. This CDR3 region has 18 residues. Per germline, CDR1 SGHVS and CDR2 FQNEAQ. Written as DNA, the CDR3 is TGTGCCAGCAGCTTATCGTCCGGGGGGCCCAATTCTTACAATGAGCAGTTCTTC. It is translated as CASSLSSGGPNSYNEQFF.

The chain carries TRBV5-8 and TRBJ2-2; TRBD1 might be the D (6 bases). CDR1 and CDR2 from the germline V gene are SGHTS and YDEGEE. CDR3 size: 16 residues. Trimming took 0 bases from V and 9 from J, leaving 18 bases between them. The CDR3 nucleotides are TGTGCCAGCAGCTTGGCAGGGACATTACTCCCCAGGGAGCTGTTTTTT. Translation gives CASSLAGTLLPRELFF.

This clonotype was picked up many times. This chain connects TRBV4-1 to TRBJ2-1; 7 positions agree with TRBD2. The germline CDR1 and CDR2 sequences are MGHRA and YSYEKL. With 4 bases clipped from V and 3 bases from J, the junction kept 6 bases outside the gene matches. The CDR3 contains 15 residues. The CDR3 loop is CASSPGGRHYNEQFF. CDR3 coding DNA: TGCGCCAGCAGCCCCGGCGGGAGACACTACAATGAGCAGTTCTTC.

This clonotype was counted ten times or more. The chain joins TRBV11-2 to TRBJ2-1, with TRBD2 identical over 12 bases. This CDR3 is 15 amino acids long. Trimming at V came to 2 bases and at J to 8 bases, leaving 4 bases not matched to a gene. Germline CDR1 SGHAT, CDR2 FQNNGV. As DNA, the CDR3 is TGTGCCAGCAGCTTATGGGCTAGCGGGGGGGATGAGCAGTTCTTC. Its translation: CASSLWASGGDEQFF.

This clonotype was seen ten or more times. The CDR3 DNA is TGTGCCAGCAGCGCGGGACAGCTAGAGCAGTACTTC. Amino acids: CASSAGQLEQYF. The rearrangement links TRBV7-2 to TRBJ2-7, with D maybe TRBD1 (7 bases). The CDR3 totals 12 residues. Between the trimmed V and J ends, which lost 5 bases and 7 bases, there was a span of 12 bases. The germline V gene encodes CDR1 SGHTA and CDR2 FQGNSA.